Below, 6 T cell receptor beta chains from the same sample are listed, as sequenced in a study of shared clonotypes between healthy human individuals. Clones were sequenced by immunoSEQ multiplex PCR, and TCRdb holds only the in-frame ones, with some missing. The sample shows 2 million to 3 million clones, 93% of them seen only once. Sequencing was performed on naive CD4+ T cells from PBMCs. Subset reported: CD45RA+ positively selected. The receptors were gathered from a man aged 18 to 35 in good health. Some clones in this sample may be carry-over from other donors' samples.

This clone came up once. The J gene is TRBJ2-3, the V gene TRBV7-2, with D perhaps TRBD1 or TRBD2 (5 bases each). CDR1 is SGHTA and CDR2 is FQGNSA in the germline V gene. This CDR3 is built from 16 residues. V was clipped by 2 bases and J by 4 bases, with 16 bases between them. CDR3 nucleotide sequence: TGTGCCAGCAGCTTATACTCCCGGGGCACCCCAGATACGCAGTATTTT. Protein sequence: CASSLYSRGTPDTQYF.

This clone was found a few times. Other DNA sequences from this sample encode an identical CDR3 as well. The V call is TRBV28, the J call TRBJ2-7, with a possible D match to TRBD2 (6 bases). This CDR3 contains 12 residues. V gave up 3 bases and J gave up 3 bases, with 6 bases separating them. Germline V gene sequence: CDR1 MDHEN, CDR2 SYDVKM. The CDR3 reads CASSLGGYEQYF. CDR3 DNA: TGTGCCAGCAGTTTGGGGGGCTACGAGCAGTACTTC.

J is TRBJ1-3 and V is TRBV5-1; 7 nucleotides match TRBD1. V lost 0 bases and J lost 0; bases outside the gene matches: 3. Germline CDR1 SGHRS, CDR2 YFSETQ. CDR3 size: 16 residues. CDR3 DNA sequence: TGCGCCAGCAGCTTGGAGCGGGACAGCTCTGGAAACACCATATATTTT. Amino acids: CASSLERDSSGNTIYF.

In the case of this clone: The sample carries other DNA sequences with the same CDR3. J is TRBJ1-2 and V is TRBV5-1; D not resolved. Germline V gene sequence: CDR1 SGHRS, CDR2 YFSETQ. The CDR3 spans 14 residues. Trimming pared 0 bases from V and 0 bases from J, leaving 6 bases between. CDR3 sequence: CASSLDTANYGYTF. The CDR3 nucleotides read TGCGCCAGCAGCTTGGACACCGCTAACTATGGCTACACCTTC.

This clone was recorded a few times. This chain links TRBV5-4 with TRBJ2-3; TRBD2 matches at 10 bases. V shed 4 bases and J 6 bases; nucleotides not matched to a gene: 8. The CDR3 runs 15 residues. CDR1 SGHNT and CDR2 YYREEE come from the germline V gene (reference sequence). CDR3 in DNA: TGTGCCAGCAGCCTACGGACTAGCGGCTTGGATACGCAGTATTTT. Amino acids: CASSLRTSGLDTQYF.

With respect to this clone: In the same sample, other DNA sequences code for this CDR3. This chain joins TRBV11-2 and TRBJ2-7; 8 bases line up with TRBD2. Germline CDR1 is SGHAT and CDR2 is FQNNGV. J gave up 0 bases and V 7 bases, and 8 bases lay outside the gene matches. The CDR3 has 15 amino acids. The CDR3 protein is CASTGGRDYSYEQYF. CDR3 sequence (DNA): TGTGCCAGCACGGGGGGGCGGGACTACTCCTACGAGCAGTACTTC.